The 10 T cell receptor beta chains given below trace back to one sample, sequenced in a study of radiation and T cells in renal cell carcinoma. TCRdb's copy holds only in-frame clones and misses some; the assay was immunoSEQ multiplex PCR. The top ten hold under 4% of the sample, which has about 130,000 clones, approximately 78% seen once. Time point meaning: baseline pretreatment blood. Indicated treatment: 15 Gy SBRT to primary tumor, nephrectomy 4 weeks later. The source material was blood, sampled from a patient whose treatment included radiotherapy and nephrectomy. These receptors originate from a woman aged 55-75 years with renal cell carcinoma.

The chain is built from TRBV27 and TRBJ1-2; 7 bases are shared with TRBD1. Germline trimming cut 3 bases from V and 3 bases from J; bases unmatched to any gene: 1. The CDR3 has 13 amino acids. CDR1 and CDR2 from the germline V gene are MNHEY and SMNVEV (reference sequence). For the CDR3, the DNA is TGTGCCAGCAGTTTCGACAGGGACTATGGCTACACCTTC. It specifies CASSFDRDYGYTF.

CDR3 coding DNA: TGTGCCAGCAGAGTAGGCACTAGCTCCTACAATGAGCAGTTCTTC. This codes for CASRVGTSSYNEQFF. The chain uses TRBV7-8 and TRBJ2-1; D possibly corresponds to TRBD2 (5 bases). Germline V gene lookup returns CDR1 SGHVS and CDR2 FQNEAQ. The CDR3 has 15 residues. The V and J ends lost 6 bases and 0 bases respectively, with 12 bases between them.

The chain uses TRBV19 and TRBJ1-2, with 9 positions matching TRBD1. The CDR3 has 14 residues. Trimming took 6 bases from V and 4 from J; bases not matched to a gene: 6. Germline CDR1 reads LNHDA; CDR2 reads SQIVND (reference sequence). Here the CDR3 DNA reads TGTGCCAGTAGGCGGGACAGGGCTTTCTATGGCTACACCTTC. It yields the protein CASRRDRAFYGYTF.

The chain recombines TRBV29-1 with TRBJ1-2; 7 positions agree with TRBD1. The CDR3 spans 14 residues. V lost 4 bases to trimming and J lost 8 bases; unmatched junction nucleotides: 13. Germline V gene sequence: CDR1 SQVTM, CDR2 ANQGSEA. The CDR3 here is CSVGPDRAGNGYTF. The CDR3 DNA is TGCAGCGTTGGCCCCGACAGGGCGGGTAACGGCTACACCTTC.

This chain joins TRBV6-5 and TRBJ1-2; D is possibly TRBD1 (5 bases). V was clipped by 3 bases and J by 5 bases, with 10 bases between them. The CDR3 runs to 13 residues. Germline V gene sequence: CDR1 MNHEY, CDR2 SVGAGI. The CDR3 protein is CASSYGAGYGYTF. The CDR3 coding sequence is TGTGCCAGCAGTTATGGTGCAGGGTATGGCTACACCTTC.

CDR3 nucleotides: TGTGCCAGCAGCTTAGCGGGACAGGGGAGCTCCTACGAGCAGTACTTC. Its translation is CASSLAGQGSSYEQYF. V and J are TRBV13 and TRBJ2-7; 10 bases are shared with TRBD1. Losses at the gene ends were 1 base for V and 0 bases for J; bases not matched to a gene: 3. The CDR3 runs 16 residues. Germline CDR1 PRHDT, CDR2 FYEKMQ (reference sequence).

CDR3 sequence: CASSSAPGQGAQSPLHF. CDR3 bases: TGCGCCAGCAGCTCCGCTCCGGGACAGGGGGCGCAGTCACCCCTCCACTTT. The J gene is TRBJ1-6, the V gene TRBV5-1, with 12 nucleotides matching TRBD1. V lost 3 bases and J lost 10; bases outside the gene matches: 11. From germline, CDR1 is SGHRS and CDR2 YFSETQ. The length of the CDR3 is 17 residues.

The gene calls are TRBV7-3 and TRBJ2-3; 7 bases map to TRBD1. The CDR3 covers 15 residues. Unmatched junction bases numbered 8, after V lost 5 bases and J lost 3 bases. The germline V gene has CDR1 SGHTA and CDR2 FQGTGA. CDR3 sequence: CASSLDRVGTDTQYF. The CDR3 region has the DNA TGTGCCAGCAGCCTAGACAGGGTTGGGACAGATACGCAGTATTTT.

The chain is built from TRBV5-1 and TRBJ2-5, with D maybe TRBD1 (6 bases). The CDR3 consists of 12 residues. V lost 4 bases to trimming and J lost 5 bases, with 9 bases between them. Looked up from germline, CDR1 is SGHRS and CDR2 is YFSETQ. The chain's CDR3 is CASSPQGETQYF. CDR3 DNA sequence: TGCGCCAGCAGCCCCCAGGGGGAGACCCAGTACTTC.

The chain has TRBV6-1 and TRBJ2-1, with D hard to call. Trimming pared 7 bases from V and 9 bases from J, leaving 19 bases between. Germline V lookup: CDR1 MNHNS, CDR2 SASEGT. The CDR3 covers 14 residues. The CDR3 loop is CASTPPGRVSEQFF. The CDR3 coding sequence is TGTGCCAGCACCCCCCCCGGGCGAGTCAGTGAGCAGTTCTTC.